Listed below are T cell receptor beta chains from one sample, sequenced in a study of blood T cell repertoires in COVID-19. Libraries were prepared by immunoSEQ multiplex PCR; TCRdb keeps only in-frame clonotypes and omits some of them. Of approximately 150,000 clones in the sample, approximately 86% were seen once. Sequenced material: PBMCs or T cells enriched from blood (not recorded which). These TCRs come from a man aged 55-75 years who had recovered from COVID-19. Both conserved end residues are part of each CDR3. A D gene is named only where the DNA matches it firmly. Expanded clones are given a class, and other clones once, few, many or no size at all.

D,J,size,V,CDR3,DNA
TRBD1,TRBJ1-1,.,TRBV29-1,CSVVGQGTEAFF,TGCAGCGTTGTGGGACAGGGCACTGAAGCTTTCTTT
.,TRBJ2-1,.,TRBV19,CASKTGTYNEQFF,TGTGCCAGTAAAACAGGGACCTACAATGAGCAGTTCTTC
.,TRBJ1-1,.,TRBV29-1,CSGREGVGTEAFF,TGCAGCGGGAGAGAGGGGGTAGGTACTGAAGCTTTCTTT
.,TRBJ2-7,once,TRBV6-5,CASSYASFDEQYF,TGTGCCAGCAGTTACGCTAGCTTCGACGAGCAGTACTTC
.,TRBJ2-5,.,TRBV5-1,CASSLTQETQYF,TGCGCCAGCAGCTTGACTCAAGAGACCCAGTACTTC
.,TRBJ1-5,.,TRBV11-2,CASSLAGSNQPQHF,TGTGCCAGCAGCTTAGCAGGGAGCAATCAGCCCCAGCATTTT
.,TRBJ1-6,many,TRBV28,CASTSPPTDRFHNSPLHF,TGTGCCAGCACCTCCCCCCCCACAGACAGGTTCCATAATTCACCCCTCCACTTT
TRBD1,TRBJ2-7,.,TRBV18,CASSPGTGAYEQYF,TGTGCCAGCTCACCTGGGACAGGGGCCTACGAGCAGTACTTC
.,TRBJ2-1,.,TRBV28,CASTVGGAMMNEQFF,TGTGCCAGCACTGTGGGGGGGGCTATGATGAATGAGCAGTTCTTC
.,TRBJ1-1,.,TRBV5-6,CASSFPGQNTEAFF,TGTGCCAGCAGCTTCCCGGGACAGAACACTGAAGCTTTCTTT
.,TRBJ1-2,.,TRBV30,CAWSLRANYGYTF,TGTGCCTGGAGTCTGAGGGCTAACTATGGCTACACCTTC
TRBD1,TRBJ2-7,few,TRBV2,CASSPLDRGLLYEQYF,TGTGCCAGCAGTCCCCTCGACAGGGGACTTCTCTACGAGCAGTACTTC
.,TRBJ2-1,.,TRBV19,CASSIVRTASYNEQFF,TGTGCCAGTAGTATAGTGCGGACAGCTTCCTACAATGAGCAGTTCTTC
.,TRBJ2-7,.,TRBV5-6,CASSTAERDYEQYF,TGTGCCAGCAGCACAGCGGAACGAGACTACGAGCAGTACTTC
.,TRBJ1-3,.,TRBV7-8,CASSPDRSSGNTIYF,TGTGCCAGCAGCCCCGACAGAAGCTCTGGAAACACCATATATTTT
TRBD2,TRBJ2-5,.,TRBV7-8,CASSLVAGYETQYF,TGTGCCAGCAGCTTAGTAGCGGGGTACGAGACCCAGTACTTC
.,TRBJ2-6,.,TRBV19,CASSWAGASGANVLTF,TGTGCCAGTAGTTGGGCGGGGGCCTCTGGGGCCAACGTCCTGACTTTC
.,TRBJ2-6,.,TRBV18,CASSTLAVSGANVLTF,TGTGCCAGCTCAACCTTAGCGGTCTCTGGGGCCAACGTCCTGACTTTC
.,TRBJ2-1,.,TRBV7-3,CASSLSGTTYNEQFF,TGTGCCAGCAGCTTAAGTGGGACAACCTACAATGAGCAGTTCTTC
.,TRBJ1-1,.,TRBV13,CASTHKWQNTEAFF,TGTGCCAGCACCCACAAGTGGCAGAACACTGAAGCTTTCTTT
.,TRBJ2-1,once,TRBV25-1,CASRGRGSSYNEQFF,TGTGCCAGCAGGGGGAGGGGGAGCTCCTACAATGAGCAGTTCTTC
TRBD1,TRBJ2-7,few,TRBV2,CASSGPGQGYEQYF,TGTGCCAGCAGCGGCCCGGGACAGGGATACGAGCAGTACTTC
.,TRBJ1-2,.,TRBV18,CASSPDTSYGYTF,TGTGCCAGCTCACCAGATACCAGCTATGGCTACACCTTC
TRBD2,TRBJ2-5,.,TRBV7-2,CASSPRGGLQETQYF,TGTGCCAGCAGCCCTCGGGGGGGACTCCAAGAGACCCAGTACTTC
TRBD1,TRBJ1-3,once,TRBV29-1,CSVETGRPSGNTIYF,TGCAGCGTTGAGACAGGGAGACCTTCTGGAAACACCATATATTTT
.,TRBJ1-2,.,TRBV19,CASSIGRGIEGTYGYTF,TGTGCCAGTAGTATCGGCCGGGGGATAGAAGGAACTTATGGCTACACCTTC
.,TRBJ1-5,.,TRBV19,CASSIWASGEPQHF,TGTGCCAGTAGTATATGGGCGTCGGGGGAGCCCCAGCATTTT
.,TRBJ2-1,.,TRBV18,CASSPSSPQVDEQFF,TGTGCCAGCTCACCCTCATCCCCCCAGGTGGATGAGCAGTTCTTC
TRBD1,TRBJ1-2,.,TRBV5-1,CASSWDSSSYGYTF,TGCGCCAGCAGCTGGGACAGCTCCAGCTATGGCTACACCTTC
.,TRBJ1-1,.,TRBV10-3,CAISAVNTEAFF,TGTGCCATCAGTGCCGTGAACACTGAAGCTTTCTTT
.,TRBJ1-3,.,TRBV7-9,CASSQRQGPSGNTIYF,TGTGCCAGCTCCCAGAGGCAGGGCCCCTCTGGAAACACCATATATTTT
.,TRBJ1-2,.,TRBV19,CASSPMVATNYGYTF,TGTGCCAGTAGTCCCATGGTGGCAACTAACTATGGCTACACCTTC
TRBD1,TRBJ2-5,.,TRBV7-3,CASSPPTGGRETQYF,TGTGCCAGCAGCCCTCCGACAGGGGGCCGCGAGACCCAGTACTTC
TRBD2,TRBJ2-7,.,TRBV19,CASSTSSEVRREGPYEQYF,TGTGCCAGTAGTACCTCAAGTGAGGTCCGACGGGAGGGCCCCTACGAGCAGTACTTC
TRBD1,TRBJ2-1,.,TRBV10-2,CAGQDREGYNEQFF,TGCGCCGGCCAGGACAGGGAAGGGTACAATGAGCAGTTCTTC
TRBD1,TRBJ1-2,.,TRBV5-5,CASSLAQGAAGYTF,TGTGCCAGCAGCTTGGCCCAGGGGGCGGCTGGCTACACCTTC
.,TRBJ2-7,.,TRBV7-8,CASSYRQSSYEQYF,TGTGCCAGCAGCTACAGACAGAGCTCCTACGAGCAGTACTTC
.,TRBJ2-3,.,TRBV9,CASTPFGFGTDTQYF,TGTGCCAGCACCCCGTTCGGATTCGGGACAGATACGCAGTATTTT
.,TRBJ1-5,.,TRBV10-1,CASSGPRVDQPQHF,TGCGCCAGCAGTGGGCCGAGGGTAGATCAGCCCCAGCATTTT
TRBD2,TRBJ2-2,.,TRBV6-4,CASSDFAGGNTGELFF,TGTGCCAGCAGTGACTTTGCGGGGGGGAACACCGGGGAGCTGTTTTTT
TRBD2,TRBJ2-7,.,TRBV24-1,CASSGSGYEQYF,TGTGCCAGTAGCGGGAGTGGCTACGAGCAGTACTTC